This T cell receptor beta chain stems from a study of response to subunit inactivated influenza vaccine. General study points: The authors suggested that few new T cells are recruited per seasonal influenza vaccination.

This clonotype was counted between two and nine times. What it recognizes is unknown. The CDR3 has 15 residues. Germline loops: CDR1 DFQATT, CDR2 SNEGSKA (reference sequence). Germline trimming cut 2 bases from V and 8 bases from J; bases unmatched to any gene: 12. From the RT-PCR reads, TCRdb called clonotypes with MiXCR, one entry per CDR3 protein. The table shows about 520,000 distinct CDR3 sequences, with roughly 23% occurring only once. The V call is TRBV20-1, the J call TRBJ2-7, with TRBD1 identical over 10 bases. This clonotype was sampled from a man aged 50 to 59 who received an inactivated influenza vaccine. This material consisted of CD4+ T cells sorted from PBMCs, taken about 5 days after vaccination. The CDR3 spells CSARPTRDRGSKQYF. The CDR3 coding sequence is TGCAGTGCTAGACCAACCCGGGACAGGGGTAGCAAGCAGTACTTC.